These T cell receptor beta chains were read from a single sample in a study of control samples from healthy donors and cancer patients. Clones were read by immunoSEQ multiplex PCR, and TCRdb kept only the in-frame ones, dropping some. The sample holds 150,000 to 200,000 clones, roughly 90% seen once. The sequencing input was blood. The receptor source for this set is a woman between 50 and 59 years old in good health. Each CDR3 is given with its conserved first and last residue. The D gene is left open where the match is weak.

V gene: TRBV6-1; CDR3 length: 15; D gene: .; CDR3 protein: CASSEGGSVNQPQHF
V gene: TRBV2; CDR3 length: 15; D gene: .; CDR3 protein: CASLLAIQNTGELFF
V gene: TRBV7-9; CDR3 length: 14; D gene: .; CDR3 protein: CASSPPQGNTEAFF
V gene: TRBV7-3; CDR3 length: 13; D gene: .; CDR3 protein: CASSPPGGTEAFF
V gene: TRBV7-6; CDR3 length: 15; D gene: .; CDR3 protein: CASSPGTLITDTQYF
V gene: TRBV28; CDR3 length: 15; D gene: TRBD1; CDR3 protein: CASSLPGQVPYEQYF
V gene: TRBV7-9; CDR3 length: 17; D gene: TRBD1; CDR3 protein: CASSPGTGISSGNTIYF
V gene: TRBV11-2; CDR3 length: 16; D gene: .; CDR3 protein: CASSSLGAGSSYEQYF
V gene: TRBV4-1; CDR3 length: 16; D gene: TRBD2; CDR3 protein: CASSQQPGLAGNEQFF
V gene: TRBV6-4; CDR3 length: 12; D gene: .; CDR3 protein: CASARWGNTIYF
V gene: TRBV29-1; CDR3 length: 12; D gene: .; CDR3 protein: CSVRDGNEKLFF
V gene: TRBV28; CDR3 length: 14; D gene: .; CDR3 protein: CASIRGDRNYEQYF
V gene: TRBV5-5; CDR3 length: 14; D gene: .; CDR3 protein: CASSFLGGNYEQYF
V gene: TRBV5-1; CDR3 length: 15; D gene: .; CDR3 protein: CASSAGGQRQETQYF
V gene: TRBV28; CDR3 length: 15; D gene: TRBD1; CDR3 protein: CASSPHGEGGLQQYF
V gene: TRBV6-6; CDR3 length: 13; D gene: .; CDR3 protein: CASSYESITEAFF
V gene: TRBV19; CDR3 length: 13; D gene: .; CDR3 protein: CASSKGRNTEAFF
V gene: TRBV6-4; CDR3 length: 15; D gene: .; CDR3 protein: CASSREQGSNYGYTF
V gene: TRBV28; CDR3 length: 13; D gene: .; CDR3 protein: CASSLQGGEKLFF
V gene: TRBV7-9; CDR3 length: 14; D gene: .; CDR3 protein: CASSLEARRAEAFF
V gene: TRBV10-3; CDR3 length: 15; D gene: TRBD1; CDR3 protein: CAISEDRGPGNTIYF
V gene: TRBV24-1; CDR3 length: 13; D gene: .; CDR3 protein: CATSEGGGEKLFF
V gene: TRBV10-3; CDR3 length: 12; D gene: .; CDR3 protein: CAISDSNYGYTF
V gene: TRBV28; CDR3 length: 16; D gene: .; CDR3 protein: CASKGGGVATGNTIYF
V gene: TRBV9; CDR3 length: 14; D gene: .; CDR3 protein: CASSVQSSRGEQYF
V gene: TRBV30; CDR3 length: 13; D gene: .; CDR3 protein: CAWKGGGSQPQHF
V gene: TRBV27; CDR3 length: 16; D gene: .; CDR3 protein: CASSLIWSGGPEKLFF
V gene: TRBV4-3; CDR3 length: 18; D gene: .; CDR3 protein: CASSQEPPESRGLDTQYF
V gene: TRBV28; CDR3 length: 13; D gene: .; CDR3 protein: CASSFPGTDTQYF
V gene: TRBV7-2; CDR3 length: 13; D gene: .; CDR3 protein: CASSFGLYETQYF
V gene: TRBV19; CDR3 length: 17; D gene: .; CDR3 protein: CASSIDLEQGLDYGYTF
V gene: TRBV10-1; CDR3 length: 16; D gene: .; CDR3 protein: CASSEGDRLPNQPQHF
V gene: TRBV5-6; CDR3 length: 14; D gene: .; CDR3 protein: CVVGSQNRDTEAFF
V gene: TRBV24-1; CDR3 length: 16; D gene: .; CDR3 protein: CATSHGRARVDQPQHF
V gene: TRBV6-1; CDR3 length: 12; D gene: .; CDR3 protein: CASSERTGELFF
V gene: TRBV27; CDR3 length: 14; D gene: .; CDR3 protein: CASSFSSGSYGYTF
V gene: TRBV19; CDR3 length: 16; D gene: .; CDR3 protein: CASSILRAAGDGELFF
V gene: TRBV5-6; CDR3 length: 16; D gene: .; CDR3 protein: CASSSVLQGSVAEAFF
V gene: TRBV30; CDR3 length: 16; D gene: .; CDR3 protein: CAWSRQGHLMNTEAFF
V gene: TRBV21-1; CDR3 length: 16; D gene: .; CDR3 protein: CASSKGGGGGRNIQYF
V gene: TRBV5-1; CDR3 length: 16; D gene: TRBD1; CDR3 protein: CASSLGFGTGLNIQYF
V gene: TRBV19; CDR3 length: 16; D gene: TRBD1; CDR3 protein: CASSEQGARGANVLTF
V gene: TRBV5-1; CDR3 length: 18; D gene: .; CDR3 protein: CASKMGRWGEGESSGYTF
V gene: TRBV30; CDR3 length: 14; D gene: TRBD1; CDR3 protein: CAWSSGQGGYGYTF
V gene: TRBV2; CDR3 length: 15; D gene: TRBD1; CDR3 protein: CASMGTAWEDQPQHF
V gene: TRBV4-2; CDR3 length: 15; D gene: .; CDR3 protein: CASSKGGATQETQYF
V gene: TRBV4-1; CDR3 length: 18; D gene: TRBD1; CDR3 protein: CASSQEATRGRIGETQYF
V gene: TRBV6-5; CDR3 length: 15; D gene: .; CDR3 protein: CASSDSGSRSYGYTF
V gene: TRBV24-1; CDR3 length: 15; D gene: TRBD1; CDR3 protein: CATSLPGQGAGEQFF
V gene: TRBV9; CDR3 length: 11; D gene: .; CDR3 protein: CASSKWGGYTF
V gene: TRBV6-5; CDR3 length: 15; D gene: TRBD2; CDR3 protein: CASTRTSGSLDTQYF
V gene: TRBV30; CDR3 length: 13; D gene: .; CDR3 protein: CAWGGGARTHQFF
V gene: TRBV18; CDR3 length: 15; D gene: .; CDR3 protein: CASSPDRQSYNEQFF
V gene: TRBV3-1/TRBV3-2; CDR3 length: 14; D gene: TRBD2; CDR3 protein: CASSEITGGLEQYF
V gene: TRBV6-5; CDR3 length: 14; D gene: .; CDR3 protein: CASNGAGATGELFF